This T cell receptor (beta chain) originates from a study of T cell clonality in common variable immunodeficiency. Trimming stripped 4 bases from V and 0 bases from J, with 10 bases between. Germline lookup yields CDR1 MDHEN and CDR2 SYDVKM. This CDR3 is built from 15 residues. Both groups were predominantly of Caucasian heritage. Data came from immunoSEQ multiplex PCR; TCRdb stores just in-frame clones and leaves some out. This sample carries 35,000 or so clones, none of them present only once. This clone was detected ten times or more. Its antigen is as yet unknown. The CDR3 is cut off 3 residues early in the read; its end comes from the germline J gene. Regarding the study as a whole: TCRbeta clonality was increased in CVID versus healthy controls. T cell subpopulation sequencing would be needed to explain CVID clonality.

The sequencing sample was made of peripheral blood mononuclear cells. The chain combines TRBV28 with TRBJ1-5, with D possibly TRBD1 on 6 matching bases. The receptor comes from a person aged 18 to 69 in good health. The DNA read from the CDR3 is TGTGCCAGCAGTTGGACAGCTTATAGCAATCAGCCC. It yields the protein CASSWTAYSNQP. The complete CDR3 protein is CASSWTAYSNQPQHF.